This record looks at one T cell receptor (beta chain) sequence and its context. Its antigen remains unknown. The data stem from a study of identical twins. The study's findings and limits: Out-of-frame beta chain sequences displayed weaker excess sharing between twins. It was out-of-frame TCR alpha sharing in monozygotic twins that models underestimated.

TCRdb re-called the 5' RACE reads through MiXCR, storing one row per CDR3 protein. The table has a few hundred thousand distinct CDR3 sequences, 12% seen once. This CDR3 is built from 17 residues. The V gene's germline CDR1 is SQVTM and CDR2 ANQGSEA. J gave up 7 bases and V 7 bases, and 20 bases lay outside the gene matches. All donors comprised healthy Caucasians. Another study also made use of these data, one on yellow fever vaccine responses in identical twins.

The sequence was obtained from a woman aged 18-35 years in good health. V and J are TRBV29-1 and TRBJ2-1, with 9 bases identical to TRBD1. The sample was memory (CD45RO+) T cells sorted from blood. For the CDR3, the DNA is TGCAGCGCCACCAGTAGGGTCGGGACAGGGATTCGGAATGAGCAGTTCTTC. It yields the protein CSATSRVGTGIRNEQFF.